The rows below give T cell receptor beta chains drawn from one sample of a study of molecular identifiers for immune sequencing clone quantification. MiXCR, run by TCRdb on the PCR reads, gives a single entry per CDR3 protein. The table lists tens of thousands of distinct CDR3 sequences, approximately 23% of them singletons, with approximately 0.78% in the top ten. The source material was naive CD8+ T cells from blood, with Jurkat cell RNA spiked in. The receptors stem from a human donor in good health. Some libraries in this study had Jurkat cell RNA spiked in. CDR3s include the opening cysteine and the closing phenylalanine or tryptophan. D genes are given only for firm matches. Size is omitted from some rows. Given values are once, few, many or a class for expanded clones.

TGTGCCAGCAGCTCCCTTGTGCCCTACAATGAGCAGTTCTTC | CASSSLVPYNEQFF | TRBV13 | NA | 14 | NA | TRBJ2-1
TGCGCCAGCAGCCAAGACACAGAAAAACTGTTTTTT | CASSQDTEKLFF | TRBV4-3 | NA | 12 | many | TRBJ1-4
TGCAGTGCTAGGGACAGCCTAAGGTCCTATGGCTACACCTTC | CSARDSLRSYGYTF | TRBV20-1 | NA | 14 | many | TRBJ1-2
TGTGCCAGCAGCTTAGAGTGCGGGGATGAGACTAATGAAAAACCGTTTTTT | CASSLECGDETNEKPFF | TRBV7-3 | NA | 17 | NA | TRBJ1-4
TGCGCCAGCAGCTGGGACAGGGACCGCAATCAGCCCCAGCATTTT | CASSWDRDRNQPQHF | TRBV4-1 | TRBD1 | 15 | few | TRBJ1-5
TGTGCCAGCGGCTTGGGGGACACTGAAGCTTTCTTT | CASGLGDTEAFF | TRBV11-3 | NA | 12 | NA | TRBJ1-1
TGCAGTGCTAGAAATCCCGGGGGATATGAGCAGTTCTTC | CSARNPGGYEQFF | TRBV20-1 | NA | 13 | few | TRBJ2-1
TGTGCCAGCAGCTTAGCGATAGATTTGGGCACCGGGGAGCTGTTTTTT | CASSLAIDLGTGELFF | TRBV7-6 | NA | 16 | NA | TRBJ2-2
TGTGCCAGCAGCCACGTCAATTTGATTGAAGCTTTCTTT | CASSHVNLIEAFF | TRBV7-9 | NA | 13 | few | TRBJ1-1
TGTGCCAGCAGTTACGTTGTGAAGACCGCAACTAATGAAAAACTGCTTTTT | CASSYVVKTATNEKLLF | TRBV6-6 | NA | 17 | NA | TRBJ1-4
TGTGCCAGCAGCCAGCAGGGCAATGAGCAGTTCTTC | CASSQQGNEQFF | TRBV7-2 | NA | 12 | many | TRBJ2-1
TGTGCCAGCAGCGAAACAGGGGTAGCCAAAAACATTCAGTACTTC | CASSETGVAKNIQYF | TRBV6-6 | TRBD1 | 15 | many | TRBJ2-4
TGTGCCAGCCTTCCGGGGGTCCTCGGCGGGGAGCTGTTTTTT | CASLPGVLGGELFF | TRBV7-9 | NA | 14 | NA | TRBJ2-2
TGCAGTGCTAGAGGTACGGCGGGGAGCTCCTACGAGCAGTACTTC | CSARGTAGSSYEQYF | TRBV20-1 | NA | 15 | many | TRBJ2-7
TGTGCCAGTGGTCGGACACACCTTTTGGAAGCTTTCTTT | CASGRTHLLEAFF | TRBV6-5 | NA | 13 | few | TRBJ1-1
TGCGCCAGCAGCTTGGCGGGAGAATGGACAGATACGCAGTATTTT | CASSLAGEWTDTQYF | TRBV5-1 | NA | 15 | NA | TRBJ2-3
TGTGCCAGCAGCTTAGGTCCTACTCGACAGGGCCGTGAAAAACTGTTTTTT | CASSLGPTRQGREKLFF | TRBV7-9 | TRBD1 | 17 | NA | TRBJ1-4
TGTGCCAGCAGCCAAGGCCTAGCGATCTACGAGCAGTACTTC | CASSQGLAIYEQYF | TRBV4-2 | NA | 14 | NA | TRBJ2-7
TGTGCCAGCAGTGAAGCGTTCGACAGGGGGCCCTACACTGAAGCTTTCTTT | CASSEAFDRGPYTEAFF | TRBV6-1 | TRBD1 | 17 | many | TRBJ1-1
TGTGCCAGCACCGGATCGACAGGATTCACTGAAGCTTACTTT | CASTGSTGFTEAYF | TRBV27 | NA | 14 | NA | TRBJ1-1
TGTGCCAGCAGCTTAGAGCCAGGGGGGAGCTACGAGCAGTACTTC | CASSLEPGGSYEQYF | TRBV7-9 | NA | 15 | NA | TRBJ2-7
TGTGCCAGCAGGCGACTGGGCTCCTACAATGAGCAGTTCTTC | CASRRLGSYNEQFF | TRBV7-9 | NA | 14 | few | TRBJ2-1
TGTGCCAGCAGCTCATCGACAGGGCGAGAGACCCAGTACTTC | CASSSSTGRETQYF | TRBV7-9 | TRBD1 | 14 | many | TRBJ2-5
TGTGCCATCGGTGAGCCGGCGATGGGCGGGTTCTCCTACGAGCAGTACTTC | CAIGEPAMGGFSYEQYF | TRBV10-3 | NA | 17 | NA | TRBJ2-7
TGTGCCAGTAGTATTATGCTAGCGGCGAATACGCAGTATTTT | CASSIMLAANTQYF | TRBV19 | TRBD2 | 14 | many | TRBJ2-3
TGTGCCAGCAGTGGAGGGACAGAGTTAAATGAAAAACTGTTTTTT | CASSGGTELNEKLFF | TRBV6-1 | TRBD1 | 15 | many | TRBJ1-4
TGTGCCTGGAGTCAGTACGGTCGGTCACCCCTCCACTTT | CAWSQYGRSPLHF | TRBV30 | NA | 13 | many | TRBJ1-6
TGTGCCAGCAGCCTCTCGATTGGCACAGATACGCAGTATTTT | CASSLSIGTDTQYF | TRBV11-2 | NA | 14 | many | TRBJ2-3